The source of this T cell receptor (beta chain) is a study of regulatory T cells in long-lasting Graves disease. The V end lost 0 bases, the J end lost 2 bases, and 13 bases lay between the germline ends. The CDR3 spans 16 residues. Germline V lookup: CDR1 MNHEY, CDR2 SVGAGI. This clonotype came up many times. Construction of TCR beta libraries relied on iRepertoire HTBI primers and on Arm-PCR targeting CDR3 regions. TCRdb called the multiplex PCR reads again in MiXCR, with one record for every CDR3 protein. The sample has approximately 400,000 distinct CDR3 sequences; 15% are singletons. Documented time point: newly diagnosed GD, antithyroid drugs for less than 3 months. Isolated PBMC RNA provided the starting material for the TCR library. These same records also appear under a second study, on T cells in Graves' hyperthyroidism and ophthalmopathy.

This receptor was obtained from a woman aged 40 to 50 with Graves disease. This specimen consisted of peripheral blood mononuclear cells (PBMCs), obtained at new diagnosis, from a patient treated with antithyroid drugs. V usage is TRBV6-5 and J usage is TRBJ1-2, with D tentatively TRBD1 (5 bases). The CDR3 sequence is CASSYSAGRSNYGYTF. The CDR3 nucleotides read TGTGCCAGCAGTTACTCGGCAGGGCGGTCAAACTATGGCTACACCTTC.